This T cell receptor beta chain was recorded in a study of vaccination and CD4 T cells after COVID-19. Study at large: The makeup of the convalescents was six males and four females, two of them Hispanic. Each participant was administered two doses of a vaccine, which was either BNT162b2 or mRNA-1273.

Described treatment: roughly 10-day PBMC culture with coronavirus spike peptide pools or control peptides (ViraFEST assay). Positive PCR dates covered March to December 2020, before US Alpha, Beta and Delta variants. This CDR3 comprises 15 residues. V lost 3 bases and J lost 1, with 12 bases in between. The germline CDR1 and CDR2 sequences are MGHDK and SYGVNS. Cultured CD4+ T-cell DNA underwent Oncomine TCR Beta short-read sequencing. TCRdb reprocessed the PCR reads with MiXCR, giving one entry per CDR3 protein. The sample has approximately 6,400 distinct CDR3 sequences; roughly 69% are singletons. This clonotype appeared once. The antigen is undetermined.

The genes are TRBV25-1 and TRBJ1-1, with a tentative D call TRBD1 (5 bases). The material sequenced was CD4+ T cells from blood, cultured in vitro. This TCR was recovered from a human donor who had recovered from COVID-19. The CDR3 region is CASSDRDARNTEAFF. CDR3 bases: TGTGCCAGCAGTGATCGGGACGCCCGGAACACTGAAGCTTTCTTT.